This T cell receptor beta chain appears in the sequencing data of a study of identifying expanded T cells in peripheral blood. No infections or other immune events were documented during collection. Between the trimmed V and J ends, which lost 4 bases and 11 bases, there was a span of 8 bases. Germline CDR1 and CDR2: SQVTM and ANQGSEA. CDR3 length: 10 amino acids. Overall study results and limits: About 1.2 clones differed between technical replicates, versus approximately 16 and 20 over time. Clone count variance between roughly 2-week samples rose with total template count.

The protocol was immunoSEQ multiplex PCR, while the TCRdb copy is restricted to in-frame clones and leaves out a portion. The data show about 100,000 clones, 85% to 90% seen once. This clone appeared a few times. The target antigen is unknown. The clonotype originates from a person aged 18 to 75 in good health. Sequencing input: blood. The J gene is TRBJ1-4, the V gene TRBV29-1; perhaps TRBD1 as D (5 bases). CDR3 in DNA: TGCAGCGTTGTGCAGGGCAAACTGTTTTTT. Protein sequence: CSVVQGKLFF.